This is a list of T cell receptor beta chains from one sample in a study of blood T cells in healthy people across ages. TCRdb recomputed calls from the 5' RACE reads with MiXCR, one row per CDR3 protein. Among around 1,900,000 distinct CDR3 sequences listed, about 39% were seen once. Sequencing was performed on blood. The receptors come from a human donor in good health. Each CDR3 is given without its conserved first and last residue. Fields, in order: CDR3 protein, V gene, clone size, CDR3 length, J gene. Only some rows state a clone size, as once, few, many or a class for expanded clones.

cdr3_aa: SARGGVYQETQY
v_call: TRBV20-1
clone_size: NA
cdr3_length: 12
j_call: TRBJ2-5

cdr3_aa: ASATYYEQY
v_call: TRBV12-3/TRBV12-4
clone_size: NA
cdr3_length: 9
j_call: NA

cdr3_aa: SARFQVGYYGYT
v_call: TRBV20-1
clone_size: few
cdr3_length: 12
j_call: TRBJ1-2

cdr3_aa: AGSPLARGQETQY
v_call: TRBV7-9
clone_size: NA
cdr3_length: 13
j_call: TRBJ2-5

cdr3_aa: ASSLVAGEVQETQY
v_call: TRBV13
clone_size: NA
cdr3_length: 14
j_call: TRBJ2-5

cdr3_aa: ASRNRLDRPLEQY
v_call: TRBV6-2/TRBV6-3
clone_size: NA
cdr3_length: 13
j_call: TRBJ2-7

cdr3_aa: SAQTSTNQPQH
v_call: TRBV29-1
clone_size: few
cdr3_length: 11
j_call: TRBJ1-5

cdr3_aa: ASNPGLAGEFNEQF
v_call: TRBV5-1
clone_size: NA
cdr3_length: 14
j_call: TRBJ2-1

cdr3_aa: ASSFIQIPTDTQY
v_call: TRBV5-1
clone_size: NA
cdr3_length: 13
j_call: TRBJ2-3

cdr3_aa: SAGGESDYGYT
v_call: TRBV29-1
clone_size: few
cdr3_length: 11
j_call: TRBJ1-2

cdr3_aa: ASSYAVTGSYEQY
v_call: TRBV6-5
clone_size: NA
cdr3_length: 13
j_call: TRBJ2-7

cdr3_aa: ASSEGVPISNQPQH
v_call: TRBV6-1
clone_size: NA
cdr3_length: 14
j_call: TRBJ1-5

cdr3_aa: ASSPGTPAGELF
v_call: TRBV27
clone_size: NA
cdr3_length: 12
j_call: TRBJ2-2

cdr3_aa: STIGTAYTNTEAF
v_call: TRBV29-1
clone_size: NA
cdr3_length: 13
j_call: TRBJ1-1

cdr3_aa: SAGELGQASYNEQF
v_call: TRBV20-1
clone_size: few
cdr3_length: 14
j_call: TRBJ2-1

cdr3_aa: ASSLAGASDTQY
v_call: TRBV12-3/TRBV12-4
clone_size: NA
cdr3_length: 12
j_call: TRBJ2-3

cdr3_aa: ASSYRTASSYGYT
v_call: TRBV12-3/TRBV12-4
clone_size: NA
cdr3_length: 13
j_call: TRBJ1-2

cdr3_aa: ASSPTGRGNYGYT
v_call: TRBV27
clone_size: NA
cdr3_length: 13
j_call: TRBJ1-2

cdr3_aa: ATSDPAPGQGAINEQF
v_call: TRBV24-1
clone_size: few
cdr3_length: 16
j_call: TRBJ2-1

cdr3_aa: ASSMWQDQPQH
v_call: TRBV19
clone_size: NA
cdr3_length: 11
j_call: TRBJ1-5

cdr3_aa: ASGLAQVLVHNEQF
v_call: TRBV12-5
clone_size: NA
cdr3_length: 14
j_call: TRBJ2-1

cdr3_aa: SVEEVGRTSTDTQY
v_call: TRBV29-1
clone_size: many
cdr3_length: 14
j_call: TRBJ2-3

cdr3_aa: ASSFERETQY
v_call: TRBV7-9
clone_size: many
cdr3_length: 10
j_call: TRBJ2-5

cdr3_aa: ASSYATETQY
v_call: TRBV6-6
clone_size: NA
cdr3_length: 10
j_call: TRBJ2-5

cdr3_aa: ASSLAGSLGYT
v_call: TRBV7-2
clone_size: many
cdr3_length: 11
j_call: TRBJ1-2

cdr3_aa: APRVRKTSNDPSDEQF
v_call: TRBV6-2/TRBV6-3
clone_size: NA
cdr3_length: 16
j_call: TRBJ2-1

cdr3_aa: ASSPGLVQPQH
v_call: TRBV3-1
clone_size: few
cdr3_length: 11
j_call: TRBJ1-5

cdr3_aa: ASNPTGMVGYT
v_call: TRBV28
clone_size: NA
cdr3_length: 11
j_call: TRBJ1-2

cdr3_aa: SATRAGTYNEQF
v_call: TRBV20-1
clone_size: NA
cdr3_length: 12
j_call: TRBJ2-1

cdr3_aa: ATLGEGVDIQY
v_call: TRBV28
clone_size: few
cdr3_length: 11
j_call: TRBJ2-4

cdr3_aa: ASSLHPGLAGSSSYNEQF
v_call: TRBV3-1
clone_size: NA
cdr3_length: 18
j_call: TRBJ2-1